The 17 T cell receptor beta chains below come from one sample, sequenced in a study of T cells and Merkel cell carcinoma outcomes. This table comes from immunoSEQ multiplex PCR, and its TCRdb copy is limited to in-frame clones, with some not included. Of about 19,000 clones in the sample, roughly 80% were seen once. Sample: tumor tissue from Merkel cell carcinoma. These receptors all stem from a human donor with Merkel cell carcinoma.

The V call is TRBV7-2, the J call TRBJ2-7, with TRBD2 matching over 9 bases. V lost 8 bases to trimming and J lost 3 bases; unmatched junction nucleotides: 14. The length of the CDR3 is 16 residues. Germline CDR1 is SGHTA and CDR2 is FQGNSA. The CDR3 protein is CASEQLRGGVRYEQYF. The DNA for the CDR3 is TGTGCCAGCGAGCAACTGCGGGGGGGAGTCCGCTACGAGCAGTACTTC.

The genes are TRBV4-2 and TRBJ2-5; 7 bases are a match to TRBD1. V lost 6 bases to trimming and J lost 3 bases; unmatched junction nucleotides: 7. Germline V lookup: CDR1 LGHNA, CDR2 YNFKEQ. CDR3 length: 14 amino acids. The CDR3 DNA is TGTGCCAGCAGTCCTAGACAGGGAGAAGAGACCCAGTACTTC. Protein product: CASSPRQGEETQYF.

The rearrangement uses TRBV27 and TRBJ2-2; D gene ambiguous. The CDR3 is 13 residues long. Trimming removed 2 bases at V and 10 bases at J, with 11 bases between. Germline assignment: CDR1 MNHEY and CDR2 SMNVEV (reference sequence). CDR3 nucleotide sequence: TGTGCCAGCAGTTTACAGGCTCCCGAGGAGCTGTTTTTT. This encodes CASSLQAPEELFF.

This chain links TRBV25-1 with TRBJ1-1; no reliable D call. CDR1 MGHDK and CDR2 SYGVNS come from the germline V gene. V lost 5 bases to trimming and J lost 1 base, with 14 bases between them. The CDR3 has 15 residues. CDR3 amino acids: CASSQGNGGNTEAFF. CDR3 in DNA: TGTGCCAGCAGTCAAGGGAACGGAGGGAACACTGAAGCTTTCTTT.

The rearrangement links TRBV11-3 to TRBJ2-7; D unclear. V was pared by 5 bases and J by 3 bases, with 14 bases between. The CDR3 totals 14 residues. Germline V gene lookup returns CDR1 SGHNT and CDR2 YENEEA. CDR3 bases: TGTGCCAGCAGCCTTGTTACAAGGGACTACGAGCAGTACTTC. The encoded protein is CASSLVTRDYEQYF.

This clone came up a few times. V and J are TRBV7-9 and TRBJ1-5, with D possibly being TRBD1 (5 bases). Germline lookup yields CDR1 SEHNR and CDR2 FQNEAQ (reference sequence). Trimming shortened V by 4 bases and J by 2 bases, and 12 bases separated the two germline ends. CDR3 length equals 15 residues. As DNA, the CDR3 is TGTGCCAGCAGCTCCAGGGAGGAGGGCAATCAGCCCCAGCATTTT. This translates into CASSSREEGNQPQHF. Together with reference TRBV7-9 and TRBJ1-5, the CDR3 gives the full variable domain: DTGVSQNPRHKITKRGQNVTFRCDPISEHNRLYWYRQTLGQGPEFLTYFQNEAQLEKSRLLSDRFSAERPKGSFSTLEIQRTEQGDSAMYLCASSSREEGNQPQHFGDGTRLSIL.

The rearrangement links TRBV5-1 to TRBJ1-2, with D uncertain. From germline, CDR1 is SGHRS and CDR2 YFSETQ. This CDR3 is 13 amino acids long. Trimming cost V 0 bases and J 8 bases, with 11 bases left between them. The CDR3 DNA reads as TGCGCCAGCAGCTTGGGCCCCTTGAGAGGCTACACCTTC. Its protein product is CASSLGPLRGYTF. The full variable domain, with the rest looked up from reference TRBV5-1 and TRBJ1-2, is KAGVTQTPRYLIKTRGQQVTLSCSPISGHRSVSWYQQTPGQGLQFLFEYFSETQRNKGNFPGRFSGRQFSNSRSEMNVSTLELGDSALYLCASSLGPLRGYTFGSGTRLTVV.

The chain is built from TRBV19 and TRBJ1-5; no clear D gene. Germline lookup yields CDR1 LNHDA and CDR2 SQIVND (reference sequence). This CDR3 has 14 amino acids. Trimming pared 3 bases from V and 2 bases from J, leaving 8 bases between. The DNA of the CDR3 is TGTGCCAGTAGTATTTTGTCCGGCAATCAGCCCCAGCATTTT. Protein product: CASSILSGNQPQHF.

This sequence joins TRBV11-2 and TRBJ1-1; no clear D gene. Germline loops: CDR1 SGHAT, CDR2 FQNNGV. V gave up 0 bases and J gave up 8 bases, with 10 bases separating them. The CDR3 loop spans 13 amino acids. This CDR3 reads CASSLDLRIEAFF. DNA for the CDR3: TGTGCCAGCAGCTTAGATCTTAGAATAGAAGCTTTCTTT. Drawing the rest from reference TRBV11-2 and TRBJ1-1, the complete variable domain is EAGVAQSPRYKIIEKRQSVAFWCNPISGHATLYWYQQILGQGPKLLIQFQNNGVVDDSQLPKDRFSAERLKGVDSTLKIQPAKLEDSAVYLCASSLDLRIEAFFGQGTRLTVV.

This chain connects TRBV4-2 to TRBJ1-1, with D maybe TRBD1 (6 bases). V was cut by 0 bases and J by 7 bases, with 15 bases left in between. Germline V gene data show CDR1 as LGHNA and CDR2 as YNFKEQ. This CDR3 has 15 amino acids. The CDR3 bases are TGTGCCAGCAGCCAAGAGGGGGCCAGGACATTTGAAGCTTTCTTT. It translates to CASSQEGARTFEAFF.

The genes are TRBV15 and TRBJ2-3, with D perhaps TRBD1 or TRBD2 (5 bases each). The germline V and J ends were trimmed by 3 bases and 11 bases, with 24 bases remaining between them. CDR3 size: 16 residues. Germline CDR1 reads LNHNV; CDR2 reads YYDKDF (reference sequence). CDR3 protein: CATSSPLGAQRKMQYF. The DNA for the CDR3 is TGTGCCACCAGCAGCCCCCTCGGGGCACAACGGAAGATGCAGTATTTT.

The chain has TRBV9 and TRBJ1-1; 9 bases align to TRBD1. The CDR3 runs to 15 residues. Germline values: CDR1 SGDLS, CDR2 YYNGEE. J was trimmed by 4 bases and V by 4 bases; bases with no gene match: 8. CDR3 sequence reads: CASSPRDRVRTEAFF. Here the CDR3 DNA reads TGTGCCAGCAGCCCCCGGGACAGGGTTCGCACTGAAGCTTTCTTT. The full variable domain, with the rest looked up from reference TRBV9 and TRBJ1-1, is DSGVTQTPKHLITATGQRVTLRCSPRSGDLSVYWYQQSLDQGLQFLIQYYNGEERAKGNILERFSAQQFPDLHSELNLSSLELGDSALYFCASSPRDRVRTEAFFGQGTRLTVV.

The CDR3 bases are TGTGCCAGCAGTTACACCCTTTCCACTGAAGCTTTCTTT. Amino acids: CASSYTLSTEAFF. V usage is TRBV27 and J usage is TRBJ1-1; D gene uncertain. V lost 4 bases and J lost 4, with 10 bases in between. The CDR3 totals 13 residues. The V gene's germline CDR1 is MNHEY and CDR2 SMNVEV (reference sequence).

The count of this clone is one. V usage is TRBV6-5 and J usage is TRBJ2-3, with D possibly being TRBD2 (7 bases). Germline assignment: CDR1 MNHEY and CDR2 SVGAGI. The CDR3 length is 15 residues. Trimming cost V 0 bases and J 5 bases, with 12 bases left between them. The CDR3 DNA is TGTGCCAGCAGTTACTCGAGAAGGGGGGGAGATACGCAGTATTTT. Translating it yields CASSYSRRGGDTQYF.

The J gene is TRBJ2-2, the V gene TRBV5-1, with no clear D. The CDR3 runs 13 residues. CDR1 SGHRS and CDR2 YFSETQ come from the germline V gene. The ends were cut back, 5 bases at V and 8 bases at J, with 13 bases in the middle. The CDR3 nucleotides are TGCGCCAGCAGACCCGAGAGCGAGGGGGAGCTGTTTTTT. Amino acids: CASRPESEGELFF.

The CDR3 region has the DNA TGTGCCAGCGCCGGGACAACCTTTTCACCCCTCCACTTT. Encoded protein: CASAGTTFSPLHF. The V gene is TRBV6-5, the J gene TRBJ1-6; TRBD1 might be the D (6 bases). This CDR3 is built from 13 residues. Per germline, CDR1 MNHEY and CDR2 SVGAGI. Trimming shortened V by 8 bases and J by 9 bases, and 14 bases separated the two germline ends.

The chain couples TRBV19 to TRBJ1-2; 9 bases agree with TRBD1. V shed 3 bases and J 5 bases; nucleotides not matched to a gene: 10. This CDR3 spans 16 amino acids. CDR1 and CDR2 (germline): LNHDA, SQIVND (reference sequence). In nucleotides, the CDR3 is TGTGCCAGTAGTATGATCCGGGACAGGGTTGGTTATGGCTACACCTTC. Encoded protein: CASSMIRDRVGYGYTF.